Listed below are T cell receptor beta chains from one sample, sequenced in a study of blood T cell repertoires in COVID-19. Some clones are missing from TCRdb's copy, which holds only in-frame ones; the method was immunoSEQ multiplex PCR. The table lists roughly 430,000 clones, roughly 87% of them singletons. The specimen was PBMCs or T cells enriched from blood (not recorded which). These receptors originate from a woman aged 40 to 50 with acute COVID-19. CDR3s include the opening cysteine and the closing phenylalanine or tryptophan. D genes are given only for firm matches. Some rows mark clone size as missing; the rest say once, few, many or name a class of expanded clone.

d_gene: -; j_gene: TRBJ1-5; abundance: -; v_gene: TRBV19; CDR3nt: TGTGCCAGTAGTCCGCGTTCAAAGCAGCCCCAGCATTTT; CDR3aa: CASSPRSKQPQHF
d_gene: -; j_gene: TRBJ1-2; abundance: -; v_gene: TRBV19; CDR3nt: TGTGCCAGTAGTATAGATCACGGGGGCTACACCTTC; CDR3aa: CASSIDHGGYTF
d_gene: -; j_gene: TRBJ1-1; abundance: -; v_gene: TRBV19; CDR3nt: TGTGCCAGTAGTATAGATGCCTGGAGGGCTGAAGCTTTCTTT; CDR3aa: CASSIDAWRAEAFF
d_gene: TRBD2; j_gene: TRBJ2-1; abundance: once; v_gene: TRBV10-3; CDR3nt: TGTGCCATCAGTGGTTCTAGCGGGGGGGATTATGAGCAGTTCTTC; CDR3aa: CAISGSSGGDYEQFF
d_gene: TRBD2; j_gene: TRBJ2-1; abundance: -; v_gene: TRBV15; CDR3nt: TGTGCCACCAGCAGAGGGGAACTAGCGGGGAGATACAATGAGCAGTTCTTC; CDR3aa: CATSRGELAGRYNEQFF
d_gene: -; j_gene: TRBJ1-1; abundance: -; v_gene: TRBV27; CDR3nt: TGTGCCAGCAGTTTTAAGGGGTATATTAACACTGAAGCTTTCTTT; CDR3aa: CASSFKGYINTEAFF
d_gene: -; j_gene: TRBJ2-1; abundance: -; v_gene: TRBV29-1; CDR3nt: TGCAGCGTTGATCGGGGGGCCTTTTACAATGAGCAGTTCTTC; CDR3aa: CSVDRGAFYNEQFF
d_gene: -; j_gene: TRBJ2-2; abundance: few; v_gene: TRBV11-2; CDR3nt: TGTGCCAGCAGCTTAGATCGACAGAACACCGGGGAGCTGTTTTTT; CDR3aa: CASSLDRQNTGELFF
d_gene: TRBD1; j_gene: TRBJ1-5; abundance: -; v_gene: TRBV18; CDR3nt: TGTGCCAGCTCACCAGGAGGGACAGGGGGAGGTCAGCCCCAGCATTTT; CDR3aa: CASSPGGTGGGQPQHF
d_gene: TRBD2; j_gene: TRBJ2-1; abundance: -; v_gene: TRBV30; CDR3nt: TGTGCCTGGAGGATCGCGGGGGTACATCAGCAGTTCTTC; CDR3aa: CAWRIAGVHQQFF
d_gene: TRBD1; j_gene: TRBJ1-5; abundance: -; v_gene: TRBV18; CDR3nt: TGTGCCAGCTCATCCCTTGGACAGGGGGCGGGTCAGCCCCAGCATTTT; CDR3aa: CASSSLGQGAGQPQHF
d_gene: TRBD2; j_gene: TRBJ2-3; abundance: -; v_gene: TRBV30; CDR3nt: TGTGCCGCCTCTAGCGGGGGGGGTGGGCAGTATTTT; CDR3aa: CAASSGGGGQYF
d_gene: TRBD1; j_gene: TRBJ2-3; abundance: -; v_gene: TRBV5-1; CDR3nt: TGCGCCAGCAGCCTTGGACAGGGGGCAACAGATACGCAGTATTTT; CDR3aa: CASSLGQGATDTQYF
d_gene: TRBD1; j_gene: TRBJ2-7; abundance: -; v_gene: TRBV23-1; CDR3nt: TGCGCCAGCAGTCACCGTGAACAGGGGGTCTACGAGCAGTACTTC; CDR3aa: CASSHREQGVYEQYF
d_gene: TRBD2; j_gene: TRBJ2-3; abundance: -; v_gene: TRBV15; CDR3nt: TGTGCCACCAGACAGACTAGCGGGGGGGCGGAAGATACGCAGTATTTT; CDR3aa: CATRQTSGGAEDTQYF
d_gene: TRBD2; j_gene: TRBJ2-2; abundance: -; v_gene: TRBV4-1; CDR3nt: TGCGCCAGCAGCCAAGAAGGGAGGGGAGCAGCCGGGGAGCTGTTTTTT; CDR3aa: CASSQEGRGAAGELFF
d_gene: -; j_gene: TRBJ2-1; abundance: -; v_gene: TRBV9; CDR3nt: TGTGCCAGCAGCGTATACGGGGGAGTCAACAATGAGCAGTTCTTC; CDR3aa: CASSVYGGVNNEQFF
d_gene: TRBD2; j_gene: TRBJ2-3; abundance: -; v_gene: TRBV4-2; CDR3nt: TGTGCCAGCAGCGATAGTAGCGGGGGGGCCAGAGATACGCAGTATTTT; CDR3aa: CASSDSSGGARDTQYF
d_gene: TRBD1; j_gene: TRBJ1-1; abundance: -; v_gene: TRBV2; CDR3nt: TGTGCCAGCAAAGCGACAGGGGGCGGCGTCACTGAAGCTTTCTTT; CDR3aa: CASKATGGGVTEAFF
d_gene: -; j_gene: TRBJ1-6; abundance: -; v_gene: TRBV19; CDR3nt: TGTGCCAGTAGTACAGGGCACTATAATTCACCCCTCCACTTT; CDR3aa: CASSTGHYNSPLHF
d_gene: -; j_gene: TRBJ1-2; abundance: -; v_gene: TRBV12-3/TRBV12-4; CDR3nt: TGTGCCAGCAGTGCGAATGGTAACTATGGCTACACCTTC; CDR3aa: CASSANGNYGYTF
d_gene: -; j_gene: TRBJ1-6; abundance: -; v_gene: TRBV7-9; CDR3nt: TGTGCCAGCAGCTCCTCCCCACAGGAGCCTACCTATAATTCACCCCTCCACTTT; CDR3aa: CASSSSPQEPTYNSPLHF
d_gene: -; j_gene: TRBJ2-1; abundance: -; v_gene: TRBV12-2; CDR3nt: TGTGCAAGTCGCTTAGCGGGGGGGCCTAAGTTCTTC; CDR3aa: CASRLAGGPKFF
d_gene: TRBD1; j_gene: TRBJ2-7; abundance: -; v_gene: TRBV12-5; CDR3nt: TGTGCTAGTGGTTTGGTACTGGGGGACAGCCAGACCTACGAGCAGTACTTC; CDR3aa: CASGLVLGDSQTYEQYF
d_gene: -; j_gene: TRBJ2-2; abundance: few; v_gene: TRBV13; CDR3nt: TGTGCCAGCACCCCTAAGGACAGGAACACCGGGGAGCTGTTTTTT; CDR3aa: CASTPKDRNTGELFF
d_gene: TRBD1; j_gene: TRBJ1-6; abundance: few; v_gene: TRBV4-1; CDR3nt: TGCGCCAGCAGCCAAGATCGGGCAGGGGGGAATTCACCCCTCCACTTT; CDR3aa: CASSQDRAGGNSPLHF
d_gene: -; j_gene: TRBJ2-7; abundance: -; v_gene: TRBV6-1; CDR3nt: TGTGCCAGCAGTGAACAAGGAGGTCTTTCCTGGGAGCAGTACTTC; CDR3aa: CASSEQGGLSWEQYF
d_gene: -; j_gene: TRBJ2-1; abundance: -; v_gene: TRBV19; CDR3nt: TGTGCCAGTAGTACCCCATACCGGGACAATGAGCAGTTCTTC; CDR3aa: CASSTPYRDNEQFF
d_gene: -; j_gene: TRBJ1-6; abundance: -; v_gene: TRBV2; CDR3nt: TGTGCCAGCAGTGAATTGGGGCTTTCTTCACCCCTCCACTTT; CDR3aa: CASSELGLSSPLHF
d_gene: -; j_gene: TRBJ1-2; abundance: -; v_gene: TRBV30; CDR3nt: TGTGCCTGGAGTGTTGGAGGGCGACACGATGGCTACACCTTC; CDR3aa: CAWSVGGRHDGYTF
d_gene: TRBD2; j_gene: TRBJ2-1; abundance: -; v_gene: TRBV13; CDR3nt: TGTGCCAGCAGCACCGGGCTAGCGGGGTTGGGCTACAATGAGCAGTTCTTC; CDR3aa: CASSTGLAGLGYNEQFF
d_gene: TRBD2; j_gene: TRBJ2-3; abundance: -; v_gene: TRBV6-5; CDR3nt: TGTGCCATCCGCGGGACTAGCGAGGCTACGCAGTATTTT; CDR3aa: CAIRGTSEATQYF
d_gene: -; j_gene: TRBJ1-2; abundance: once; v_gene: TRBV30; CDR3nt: TGTGCCTGGAGTGGTCTTAACTATGGCTACACCTTC; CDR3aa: CAWSGLNYGYTF
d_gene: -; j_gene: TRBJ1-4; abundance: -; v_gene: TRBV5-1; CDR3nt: TGCGCCAGCAGCAAATATATCGAGGGAGCGACCCGTGAAAAACTGTTTTTT; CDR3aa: CASSKYIEGATREKLFF
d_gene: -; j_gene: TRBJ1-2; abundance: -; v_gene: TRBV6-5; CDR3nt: TGTGCCAGCAGAACCCCAAAGGACAGCTATGGCTACACCTTC; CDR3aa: CASRTPKDSYGYTF
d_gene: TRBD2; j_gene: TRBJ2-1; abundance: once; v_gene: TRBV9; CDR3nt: TGTGCCAGCAGCCCTAGCGGCGGGGGGGCCAATGAGCAGTTCTTC; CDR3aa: CASSPSGGGANEQFF
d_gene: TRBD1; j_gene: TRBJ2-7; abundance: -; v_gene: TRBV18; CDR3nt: TGTGCCAGCTCAGGTGGACAGGGCAACACCTACGAGCAGTACTTC; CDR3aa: CASSGGQGNTYEQYF
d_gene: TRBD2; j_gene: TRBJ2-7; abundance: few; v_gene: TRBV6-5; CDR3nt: TGTGCCAGCAGTCCAATTGCCGGGGGGGAGCAGTACTTC; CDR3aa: CASSPIAGGEQYF
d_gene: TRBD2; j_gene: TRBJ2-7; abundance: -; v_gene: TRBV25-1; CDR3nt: TGTGCCAGCAGTGAATCCGAGCGGGGGACCTACGAGCAGTACTTC; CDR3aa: CASSESERGTYEQYF
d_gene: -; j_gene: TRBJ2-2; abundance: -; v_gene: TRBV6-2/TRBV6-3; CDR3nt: TGTGCCAGCAGTTACCTAGCTCTGGACACCGGGGAGCTGTTTTTT; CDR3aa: CASSYLALDTGELFF
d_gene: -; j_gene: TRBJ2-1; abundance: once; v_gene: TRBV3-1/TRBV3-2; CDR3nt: TGTGCCAGCAGCTCCAACAGGTTAGAAAAGGAGAATGAGCAGTTCTTC; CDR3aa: CASSSNRLEKENEQFF
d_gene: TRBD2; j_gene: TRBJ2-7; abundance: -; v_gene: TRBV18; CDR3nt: TGTGCCAGCTCACGAAGCGGGGCGACCTACGAGCAGTACTTC; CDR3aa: CASSRSGATYEQYF
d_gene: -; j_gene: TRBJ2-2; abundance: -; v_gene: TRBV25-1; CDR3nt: TGTGCCAGCAGGAGAGCGGCCGGGGAGCTGTTTTTT; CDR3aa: CASRRAAGELFF
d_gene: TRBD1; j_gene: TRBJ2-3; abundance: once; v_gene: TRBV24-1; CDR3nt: TGTGCCACCAGCGACCAGGACAGGACGACAGATACGCAGTATTTT; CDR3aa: CATSDQDRTTDTQYF
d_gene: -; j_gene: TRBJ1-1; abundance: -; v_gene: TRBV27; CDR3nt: TGTGCCAGCAGTTTACTGGGCGCGAACACTGAAGCTTTCTTT; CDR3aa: CASSLLGANTEAFF
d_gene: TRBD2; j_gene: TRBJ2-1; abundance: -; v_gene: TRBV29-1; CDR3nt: TGCAGCGAGAGGGGACTAGCGGGAAACAATGAGCAGTTCTTC; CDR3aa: CSERGLAGNNEQFF
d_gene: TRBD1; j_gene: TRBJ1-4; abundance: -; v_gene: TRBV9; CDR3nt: TGTGCCAGCGGCACAGGACAGGGAAATGAAAAACTGTTTTTT; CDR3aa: CASGTGQGNEKLFF
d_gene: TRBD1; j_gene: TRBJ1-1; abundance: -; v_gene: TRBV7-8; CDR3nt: TGTGCCAGCAGCCTAGAGACAGGGACGGACACTGAAGCTTTCTTT; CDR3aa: CASSLETGTDTEAFF
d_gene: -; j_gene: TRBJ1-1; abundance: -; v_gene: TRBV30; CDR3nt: TGTGCCTGGGACAGGAAGATGAACACTGAAGCTTTCTTT; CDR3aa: CAWDRKMNTEAFF
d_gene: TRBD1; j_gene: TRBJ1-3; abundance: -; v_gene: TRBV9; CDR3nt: TGTGCCAGCAGCGTAGTGGACAGGGGAGAGGCTGGAAACACCATATATTTT; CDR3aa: CASSVVDRGEAGNTIYF
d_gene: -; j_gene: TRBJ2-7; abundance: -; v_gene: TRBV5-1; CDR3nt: TGCGCCAGCAGACAGGGTTCCTACGAGCAGTACTTC; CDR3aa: CASRQGSYEQYF
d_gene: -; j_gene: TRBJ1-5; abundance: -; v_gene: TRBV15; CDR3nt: TGTGCCACCAGCAGAGTCAGGGGCAATCAGCCCCAGCATTTT; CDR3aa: CATSRVRGNQPQHF
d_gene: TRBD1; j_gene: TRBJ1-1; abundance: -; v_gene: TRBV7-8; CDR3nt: TGTGCCAGCAGCTTCGGACAGGGTTTGAACACTGAAGCTTTCTTT; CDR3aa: CASSFGQGLNTEAFF
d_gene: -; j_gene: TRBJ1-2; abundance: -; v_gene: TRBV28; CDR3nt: TGTGCCAGCAGTTTTAGTCACAGTTCCTATGGCTACACCTTC; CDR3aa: CASSFSHSSYGYTF
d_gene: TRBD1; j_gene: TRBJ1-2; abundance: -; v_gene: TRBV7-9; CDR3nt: TGTGCCAGCAGCGCGGGACAGGGTGGCTACACCTTC; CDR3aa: CASSAGQGGYTF
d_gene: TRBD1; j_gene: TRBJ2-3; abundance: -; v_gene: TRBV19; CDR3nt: TGTGCCAGTAGAAACAGGGGGATAGCAGATACGCAGTATTTT; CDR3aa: CASRNRGIADTQYF
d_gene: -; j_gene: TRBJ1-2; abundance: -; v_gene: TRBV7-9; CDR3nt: TGTGCCAGCAGTGGGGGCCCTAATGGCTACACCTTC; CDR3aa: CASSGGPNGYTF
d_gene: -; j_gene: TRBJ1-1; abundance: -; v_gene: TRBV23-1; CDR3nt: TGCGCCAGCAGTCAAGGAGAGGCAGGGGAGAGGAACACTGAAGCTTTCTTT; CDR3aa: CASSQGEAGERNTEAFF